This TCR beta chain was identified during a study of T cell responses to AZD1222 COVID-19 vaccine. At the level of the study: Pooling was applied to second doses at about 4 or about 12 weeks. Findings of the study overall: Spike-specific TCR breadth and depth went up after people got two AZD1222 doses.

With respect to this clone: No antigen is known for it.

Assay used: immunoSEQ multiplex PCR; TCRdb lists only in-frame clones, some missing. The sample shows about 110,000 clones, 82% of them seen only once. This specimen was peripheral blood, taken on day 0 of AZD1222 vaccination. This TCR came from an adult in good health.

DNA of the CDR3: TGTGCCAGCAATCCTGACAGGGCTGGAAACACCATATATTTT. This translates into CASNPDRAGNTIYF. V and J are TRBV6-5 and TRBJ1-3; 7 bases match TRBD1. CDR3 length equals 14 residues. Trimming took 7 bases from V and 2 from J; bases not matched to a gene: 5. Germline V gene lookup returns CDR1 MNHEY and CDR2 SVGAGI.